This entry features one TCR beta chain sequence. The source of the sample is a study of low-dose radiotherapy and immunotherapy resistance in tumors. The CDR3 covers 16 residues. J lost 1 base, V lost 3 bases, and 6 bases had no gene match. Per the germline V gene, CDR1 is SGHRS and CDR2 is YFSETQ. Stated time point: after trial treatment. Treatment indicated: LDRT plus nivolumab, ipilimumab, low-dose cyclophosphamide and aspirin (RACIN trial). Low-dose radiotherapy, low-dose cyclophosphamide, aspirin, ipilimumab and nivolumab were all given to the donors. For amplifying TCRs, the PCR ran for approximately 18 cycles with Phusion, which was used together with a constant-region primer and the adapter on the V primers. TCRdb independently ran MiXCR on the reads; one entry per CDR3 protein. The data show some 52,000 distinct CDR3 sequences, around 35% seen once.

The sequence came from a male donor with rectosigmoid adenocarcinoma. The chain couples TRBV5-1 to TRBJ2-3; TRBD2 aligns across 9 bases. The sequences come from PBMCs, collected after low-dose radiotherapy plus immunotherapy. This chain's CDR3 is CASSSGASGGTDTQYF. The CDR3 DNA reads TGCGCCAGCAGCTCCGGCGCTAGCGGGGGCACAGATACGCAGTATTTT.